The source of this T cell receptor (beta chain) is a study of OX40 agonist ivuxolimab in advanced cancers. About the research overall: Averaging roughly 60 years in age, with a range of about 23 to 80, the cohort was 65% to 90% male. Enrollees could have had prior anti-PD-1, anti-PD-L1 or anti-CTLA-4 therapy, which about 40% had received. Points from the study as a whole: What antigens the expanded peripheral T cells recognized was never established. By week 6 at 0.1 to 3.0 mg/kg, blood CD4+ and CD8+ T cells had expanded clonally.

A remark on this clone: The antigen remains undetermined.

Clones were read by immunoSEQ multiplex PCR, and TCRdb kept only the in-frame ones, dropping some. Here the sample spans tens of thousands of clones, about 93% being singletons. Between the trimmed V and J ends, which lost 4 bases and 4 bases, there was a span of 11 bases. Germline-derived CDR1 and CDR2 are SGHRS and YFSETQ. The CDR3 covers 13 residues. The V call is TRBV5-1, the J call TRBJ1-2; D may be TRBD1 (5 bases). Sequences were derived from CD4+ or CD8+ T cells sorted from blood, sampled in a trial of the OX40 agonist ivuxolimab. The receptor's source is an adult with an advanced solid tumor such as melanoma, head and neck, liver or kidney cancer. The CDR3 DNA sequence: TGCGCCAGCAGCCAAGGGACGGCCTATGGCTACACCTTC. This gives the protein CASSQGTAYGYTF. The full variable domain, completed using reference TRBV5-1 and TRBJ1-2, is KAGVTQTPRYLIKTRGQQVTLSCSPISGHRSVSWYQQTPGQGLQFLFEYFSETQRNKGNFPGRFSGRQFSNSRSEMNVSTLELGDSALYLCASSQGTAYGYTFGSGTRLTVV.